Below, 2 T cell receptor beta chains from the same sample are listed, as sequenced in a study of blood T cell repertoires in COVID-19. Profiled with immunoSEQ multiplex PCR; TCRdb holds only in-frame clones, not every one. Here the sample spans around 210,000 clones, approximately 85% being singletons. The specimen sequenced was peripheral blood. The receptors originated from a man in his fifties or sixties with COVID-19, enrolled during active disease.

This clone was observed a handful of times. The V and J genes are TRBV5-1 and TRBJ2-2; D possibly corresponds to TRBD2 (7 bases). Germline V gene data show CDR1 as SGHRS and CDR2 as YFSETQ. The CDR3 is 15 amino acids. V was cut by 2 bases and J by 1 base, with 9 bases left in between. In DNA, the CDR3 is TGCGCCAGCAGCTTCGGGGGGCTGAACACCGGGGAGCTGTTTTTT. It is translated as CASSFGGLNTGELFF.

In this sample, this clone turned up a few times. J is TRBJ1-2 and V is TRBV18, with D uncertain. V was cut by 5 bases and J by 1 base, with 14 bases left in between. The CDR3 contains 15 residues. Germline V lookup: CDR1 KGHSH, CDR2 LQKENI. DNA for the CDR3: TGTGCCAGCTCAGTATCCGCCGGGAGTAACTATGGCTACACCTTC. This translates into CASSVSAGSNYGYTF.